Listed below are T cell receptor beta chains from one sample, sequenced in a study of shared clonotypes between healthy human individuals. TCRdb's table, derived via immunoSEQ multiplex PCR, lists solely in-frame clones and lacks some. The sample has a few million clones, around nine tenths seen once; the top ten hold 0.14%. Material for sequencing was naive CD4+ T cells sorted from blood. These receptor sequences come from a man between 18 and 35 years old in good health. CDR3s include the opening cysteine and the closing phenylalanine or tryptophan. A D gene is named only where the DNA matches it firmly. Rows may omit the clone size; those that give it use once, few, many or a size class.

cdr3_aa: CASSQGTSGGAETQYF
cdr3_nt: TGTGCCAGCAGCCAGGGGACTAGCGGGGGGGCGGAGACCCAGTACTTC
j_call: TRBJ2-5
clone_size: .
d_call: TRBD2
v_call: TRBV4-2

cdr3_aa: CASSLEPVANYGYTF
cdr3_nt: TGCGCCAGCAGCTTGGAGCCAGTTGCTAACTATGGCTACACCTTC
j_call: TRBJ1-2
clone_size: .
d_call: .
v_call: TRBV5-1

cdr3_aa: CAISESGDFEQYF
cdr3_nt: TGTGCCATCAGTGAGTCCGGCGATTTCGAGCAGTACTTC
j_call: TRBJ2-7
clone_size: .
d_call: .
v_call: TRBV10-3

cdr3_aa: CASLGGGGYNEQFF
cdr3_nt: TGTGCCAGCCTTGGTGGGGGGGGATACAATGAGCAGTTCTTC
j_call: TRBJ2-1
clone_size: .
d_call: TRBD2
v_call: TRBV7-8

cdr3_aa: CASSYQGFSNQPQHF
cdr3_nt: TGTGCCAGTAGTTACCAGGGCTTTAGCAATCAGCCCCAGCATTTT
j_call: TRBJ1-5
clone_size: .
d_call: .
v_call: TRBV19

cdr3_aa: CASSLGSREGNEQFF
cdr3_nt: TGCGCCAGCAGCTTGGGTTCGCGGGAAGGCAATGAGCAGTTCTTC
j_call: TRBJ2-1
clone_size: .
d_call: .
v_call: TRBV5-1

cdr3_aa: CATNPGGYGYTF
cdr3_nt: TGTGCCACCAACCCAGGGGGTTATGGCTACACCTTC
j_call: TRBJ1-2
clone_size: once
d_call: TRBD1
v_call: TRBV6-1

cdr3_aa: CASSVVFEFNYGYTF
cdr3_nt: TGTGCCAGCAGCGTGGTATTCGAATTTAACTATGGCTACACCTTC
j_call: TRBJ1-2
clone_size: .
d_call: .
v_call: TRBV28

cdr3_aa: CASTGTGDQPQHF
cdr3_nt: TGTGCCAGCACGGGGACGGGGGATCAGCCCCAGCATTTT
j_call: TRBJ1-5
clone_size: .
d_call: .
v_call: TRBV7-9

cdr3_aa: CASSPVGGSNEKLFF
cdr3_nt: TGTGCCAGCAGCCCGGTCGGGGGCTCTAATGAAAAACTGTTTTTT
j_call: TRBJ1-4
clone_size: .
d_call: .
v_call: TRBV5-4

cdr3_aa: CASSVGAGNLNGYTF
cdr3_nt: TGTGCCAGCAGCGTAGGAGCAGGGAATTTGAATGGCTACACCTTC
j_call: TRBJ1-2
clone_size: .
d_call: .
v_call: TRBV9

cdr3_aa: CASSSGGGSNEKLFF
cdr3_nt: TGTGCCAGCAGCTCCGGGGGGGGGTCTAATGAAAAACTGTTTTTT
j_call: TRBJ1-4
clone_size: .
d_call: .
v_call: TRBV7-9

cdr3_aa: CASSYLNQGNTEAFF
cdr3_nt: TGTGCCAGCAGTTACCTCAACCAGGGTAACACTGAAGCTTTCTTT
j_call: TRBJ1-1
clone_size: .
d_call: .
v_call: TRBV6-5

cdr3_aa: CASSPLSGLQYEQYF
cdr3_nt: TGTGCCAGCTCACCACTGTCAGGGCTTCAGTACGAGCAGTACTTC
j_call: TRBJ2-7
clone_size: .
d_call: .
v_call: TRBV18

cdr3_aa: CAISERGVDTGELFF
cdr3_nt: TGTGCCATCAGTGAGAGAGGGGTGGACACCGGGGAGCTGTTTTTT
j_call: TRBJ2-2
clone_size: .
d_call: .
v_call: TRBV10-3

cdr3_aa: CASSLGTGVEQFF
cdr3_nt: TGTGCCAGCAGCCTTGGGACAGGGGTTGAGCAGTTCTTC
j_call: TRBJ2-1
clone_size: .
d_call: TRBD1
v_call: TRBV7-9

cdr3_aa: CASSEGLAGGRSDTQYF
cdr3_nt: TGCGCCAGCAGCGAGGGACTAGCGGGAGGGCGTTCAGATACGCAGTATTTT
j_call: TRBJ2-3
clone_size: .
d_call: TRBD2
v_call: TRBV5-1

cdr3_aa: CASSSQRTGPTGEQYF
cdr3_nt: TGTGCCAGCAGTTCTCAACGGACCGGGCCCACGGGGGAGCAGTACTTC
j_call: TRBJ2-7
clone_size: .
d_call: .
v_call: TRBV27

cdr3_aa: CASGLVWQREGPKGEQFF
cdr3_nt: TGTGCTAGTGGTTTGGTATGGCAGCGGGAGGGCCCTAAAGGTGAGCAGTTCTTC
j_call: TRBJ2-1
clone_size: .
d_call: TRBD2
v_call: TRBV12-5

cdr3_aa: CASSLGQGGYPYEQYF
cdr3_nt: TGTGCCAGCAGCTTGGGGCAGGGGGGTTACCCCTACGAGCAGTACTTC
j_call: TRBJ2-7
clone_size: .
d_call: .
v_call: TRBV5-6

cdr3_aa: CAMDGGRHTEAFF
cdr3_nt: TGTGCCATGGACGGCGGGAGGCACACTGAAGCTTTCTTT
j_call: TRBJ1-1
clone_size: .
d_call: .
v_call: TRBV10-3

cdr3_aa: CASSLGAGGSLRTQYF
cdr3_nt: TGTGCCAGCAGCTTAGGGGCGGGAGGAAGCTTGCGGACCCAGTACTTC
j_call: TRBJ2-5
clone_size: .
d_call: TRBD2
v_call: TRBV7-2